These 25 T cell receptor beta chains were all obtained from the same sample, sequenced in a study of OX40 agonist ivuxolimab in advanced cancers. Some clones are missing from TCRdb's copy, which holds only in-frame ones; the method was immunoSEQ multiplex PCR. This table holds about 49,000 clones, 85% found once. The input for sequencing was CD4+ or CD8+ T cells sorted from blood, taken in a trial of the OX40 agonist ivuxolimab. The receptors derive from an adult with an advanced solid tumor such as melanoma, head and neck, liver or kidney cancer.

J is TRBJ1-4 and V is TRBV14, with D unclear. V lost 4 bases and J 7 bases, leaving 10 bases between the germline ends. Germline CDR1 SGHDN, CDR2 FVKESK. The CDR3 is made up of 13 amino acids. The CDR3, as DNA: TGTGCCAGCAGCCCCGCCGGGGTTGAAAAACTGTTTTTT. Its translation: CASSPAGVEKLFF.

The chain carries TRBV7-9 and TRBJ2-7, with a weak D call TRBD2 (6 bases). Germline V gene sequence: CDR1 SEHNR, CDR2 FQNEAQ (reference sequence). This CDR3 is 13 amino acids long. The germline V and J ends were trimmed by 4 bases and 2 bases, with 9 bases remaining between them. CDR3: CASSSGLTYEQYF. In nucleotides, the CDR3 is TGTGCCAGCAGCTCGGGACTGACCTACGAGCAGTACTTC.

The rearrangement joins TRBV6-5 to TRBJ2-7; 9 positions agree with TRBD1. V shed 6 bases and J 5 bases; nucleotides not matched to a gene: 5. The CDR3 covers 13 residues. Germline V gene lookup returns CDR1 MNHEY and CDR2 SVGAGI. In nucleotides, the CDR3 is TGTGCCAGCAGCCCGGGACAGGGCAACGAGCAGTACTTC. This sequence encodes CASSPGQGNEQYF.

Points on this clone: Other DNA sequences in the sample encode the same CDR3. V usage is TRBV7-2 and J usage is TRBJ1-1; D might be TRBD1 (5 bases). V lost 3 bases and J 1 base, leaving 6 bases between the germline ends. Per germline, CDR1 SGHTA and CDR2 FQGNSA. This CDR3 region has 13 residues. CDR3 protein: CASSLDKNTEAFF. The CDR3 DNA reads as TGTGCCAGCAGCTTGGACAAGAACACTGAAGCTTTCTTT.

The CDR3 region has the DNA TGTGCCAGCAGCCCCACAGGGGCAACTAATGAAAAACTGTTTTTT. It translates to CASSPTGATNEKLFF. J is TRBJ1-4 and V is TRBV13; TRBD1 aligns across 7 bases. V lost 5 bases, J lost 0 bases, and 3 bases stayed unmatched. The CDR3 runs to 15 residues. Per the germline V gene, CDR1 is PRHDT and CDR2 is FYEKMQ (reference sequence).

The J gene is TRBJ2-3, the V gene TRBV7-9, with D tentatively TRBD2 (6 bases). The V gene lost 3 bases and the J gene lost 5 bases, with 9 bases spanning the gap. In germline, CDR1 is SEHNR, CDR2 FQNEAQ (reference sequence). The CDR3 runs to 13 residues. CDR3 in amino acids: CASSFPGLDTQYF. For the CDR3, the DNA is TGTGCCAGCAGCTTCCCGGGACTAGATACGCAGTATTTT.

This rearrangement joins TRBV18 to TRBJ2-1, with D unclear. The CDR3 is made up of 15 amino acids. Trimming left V 3 bases short and J 0 bases short, with 9 bases between. In germline, CDR1 is KGHSH, CDR2 LQKENI. The CDR3 bases are TGTGCCAGCTCACCTACGAGGAGCTCCTACAATGAGCAGTTCTTC. The encoded protein is CASSPTRSSYNEQFF. Filled out from reference TRBV18 and TRBJ2-1, the complete variable domain reads NAGVMQNPRHLVRRRGQEARLRCSPMKGHSHVYWYRQLPEEGLKFMVYLQKENIIDESGMPKERFSAEFPKEGPSILRIQQVVRGDSAAYFCASSPTRSSYNEQFFGPGTRLTVL.

The DNA of the CDR3 is TGTGCCAGGAGGGCGGGCAGACAGCCCCAGCATTTT. It is translated as CARRAGRQPQHF. The chain joins TRBV21-1 to TRBJ1-5. TRBV21-1 is a pseudogene segment. The CDR3 loop spans 12 amino acids.

The V call is TRBV6-6, the J call TRBJ2-5; 11 bases line up with TRBD2. After removal of 4 bases from V and 2 bases from J, the junction contained 6 bases not matched to a gene. The CDR3 is 16 residues long. Germline V gene lookup returns CDR1 MNHNY and CDR2 SVGAGI (reference sequence). The CDR3, as DNA: TGTGCCAGCAGTTTGTGGACTAGCGGGCCGCAAGAGACCCAGTACTTC. This codes for CASSLWTSGPQETQYF.

The chain employs TRBV5-1 and TRBJ2-7; TRBD1 is a possible D gene (5 bases). This CDR3 spans 11 amino acids. The V gene lost 5 bases and the J gene lost 6 bases, with 9 bases spanning the gap. The germline V gene has CDR1 SGHRS and CDR2 YFSETQ. CDR3 nucleotides: TGCGCCAGCAGTTCAGGGTCCGAGCAGTACTTC. It codes for CASSSGSEQYF.

CDR3 bases: TGTGCCAGCACCCTGACTAGCGGTCACAATGAGCAGTTCTTC. This gives the protein CASTLTSGHNEQFF. The chain has TRBV7-9 and TRBJ2-1, with 9 bases that match TRBD2. The V segment lost 7 bases and the J segment 5 bases; nucleotides outside the gene matches: 6. Germline V lookup: CDR1 SEHNR, CDR2 FQNEAQ (reference sequence). CDR3 length: 14 amino acids.

V usage is TRBV11-1 and J usage is TRBJ1-2; 7 bases agree with TRBD1. This CDR3 is built from 15 residues. V lost 5 bases, J lost 5 bases, and 11 bases stayed unmatched. Per germline, CDR1 SGHAT and CDR2 FQDESV (reference sequence). In DNA, the CDR3 is TGTGCCAGCAGCCCGCCCCCCGGGACAGAATATGGCTACACCTTC. Amino acids: CASSPPPGTEYGYTF.

This clone was picked up one time. The chain has TRBV7-2 and TRBJ2-2; no clear D. Trimming took off 4 bases at V and 6 bases at J, with 6 bases between the two ends. The CDR3 has 12 amino acids. The V gene's germline CDR1 is SGHTA and CDR2 FQGNSA. This chain's CDR3 is CASSWRPGELFF. The CDR3 DNA follows: TGTGCCAGCAGCTGGCGACCCGGGGAGCTGTTTTTT.

The chain is built from TRBV4-1 and TRBJ1-5; D is possibly TRBD1 (5 bases). Trimming shortened V by 1 base and J by 6 bases, and 10 bases separated the two germline ends. Per germline, CDR1 MGHRA and CDR2 YSYEKL. This CDR3 has 14 amino acids. The CDR3 nucleotides read TGCGCCAGCAGCCAAGGACGGGGGAGTCAGCCCCAGCATTTT. Translation: CASSQGRGSQPQHF.

The table lists this clone with a count of one. The chain combines TRBV6-6 with TRBJ2-1, with D unclear. Per germline, CDR1 MNHNY and CDR2 SVGAGI (reference sequence). The CDR3 runs to 16 residues. Trimming took off 7 bases at V and 2 bases at J, with 18 bases between the two ends. In nucleotides, the CDR3 is TGTGCCAGCACCCCTAGAAGTTTGAGAGCCTACAATGAGCAGTTCTTC. Translation gives CASTPRSLRAYNEQFF.

V gene TRBV5-6 combines with J gene TRBJ2-1, with D tentatively TRBD1 (6 bases). V shed 4 bases and J shed 1 base, with 12 bases lying between them. This CDR3 comprises 15 residues. Germline loops: CDR1 SGHDT, CDR2 YYEEEE. The CDR3 nucleotides read TGTGCCAGCAGCGGGGGCCTCAAATCCTACAATGAGCAGTTCTTC. Protein product: CASSGGLKSYNEQFF.

The chain uses TRBV10-2 and TRBJ1-5; no firm D call. Trimming took 8 bases from V and 4 from J, leaving 6 bases between them. This CDR3 contains 11 residues. Germline V gene lookup returns CDR1 WSHSY and CDR2 SAAADI. This CDR3 reads CASGENQPQHF. In DNA, the CDR3 is TGCGCCAGCGGAGAGAATCAGCCCCAGCATTTT.

This chain links TRBV9 with TRBJ1-2; 7 bases align to TRBD1. CDR1 and CDR2 from the germline V gene are SGDLS and YYNGEE. Trimming cost V 3 bases and J 5 bases; bases outside gene matches: 13. The CDR3 consists of 16 residues. The CDR3: CASSEQGLVPGYGYTF. The DNA of the CDR3 is TGTGCCAGCAGCGAACAGGGGCTCGTTCCCGGGTATGGCTACACCTTC.

The V gene is TRBV6-5, the J gene TRBJ1-4; no clear D. The CDR3 runs to 13 residues. Germline assignment: CDR1 MNHEY and CDR2 SVGAGI. Trimming removed 0 bases from V and 8 bases from J, with 7 bases in between. CDR3 DNA: TGTGCCAGCAGTTACTCATCGGGAGAAAAACTGTTTTTT. The encoded protein is CASSYSSGEKLFF.

The rearrangement joins TRBV19 to TRBJ2-2, with 7 positions matching TRBD2. Per the germline V gene, CDR1 is LNHDA and CDR2 is SQIVND (reference sequence). The CDR3 runs to 14 residues. V shed 5 bases, J shed 4 bases, and the junction held 4 bases outside the gene matches. In DNA, the CDR3 is TGTGCCAGTAGTCCCCGCGGGGGCACCGGGGAGCTGTTTTTT. Encoded protein: CASSPRGGTGELFF.

The V and J genes are TRBV7-3 and TRBJ2-2, with TRBD1 identical over 9 bases. This CDR3 has 15 residues. Germline CDR1 is SGHTA and CDR2 is FQGTGA. The V and J ends lost 3 bases and 5 bases, in that order; junction bases with no gene match: 4. The CDR3 nucleotides read TGTGCCAGCAGCTTGACAGGGGGTCTAACCGGGGAGCTGTTTTTT. Its protein is CASSLTGGLTGELFF.

The V and J genes are TRBV19 and TRBJ1-5; D gene ambiguous. Germline V CDR1 and CDR2: LNHDA, SQIVND (reference sequence). The CDR3 spans 13 residues. V lost 7 bases, J lost 2 bases, and 9 bases lay in between. The CDR3 here is CASKEGGNQPQHF. The CDR3 nucleotides are TGTGCCAGTAAGGAGGGTGGCAATCAGCCCCAGCATTTT.

V gene TRBV7-6 combines with J gene TRBJ2-5; 14 bases map to TRBD2. The length of the CDR3 is 16 residues. J was trimmed by 2 bases and V by 5 bases; bases with no gene match: 4. The germline V gene encodes CDR1 SGHVS and CDR2 FNYEAQ. CDR3 sequence reads: CASSTGTSGGQETQYF. The CDR3 bases are TGTGCCAGCAGCACAGGGACTAGCGGGGGACAAGAGACCCAGTACTTC.

V is TRBV25-1 and J is TRBJ2-5; tentative D call: TRBD2 (5 bases). V shed 1 base and J shed 13 bases, with 10 bases lying between them. Germline values: CDR1 MGHDK, CDR2 SYGVNS. This CDR3 region has 11 residues. CDR3 region: CASSEFGGLYF. Here the CDR3 DNA reads TGTGCCAGCAGTGAATTCGGAGGTCTGTACTTC.

This chain joins TRBV6-5 and TRBJ1-2, with D perhaps matching TRBD1 (6 bases). CDR1 and CDR2 from the germline V gene are MNHEY and SVGAGI. This CDR3 spans 12 amino acids. V lost 2 bases and J 6 bases, leaving 7 bases between the germline ends. The CDR3: CASSYTGNGYTF. CDR3 nucleotide sequence: TGTGCCAGCAGTTACACAGGGAATGGCTACACCTTC.